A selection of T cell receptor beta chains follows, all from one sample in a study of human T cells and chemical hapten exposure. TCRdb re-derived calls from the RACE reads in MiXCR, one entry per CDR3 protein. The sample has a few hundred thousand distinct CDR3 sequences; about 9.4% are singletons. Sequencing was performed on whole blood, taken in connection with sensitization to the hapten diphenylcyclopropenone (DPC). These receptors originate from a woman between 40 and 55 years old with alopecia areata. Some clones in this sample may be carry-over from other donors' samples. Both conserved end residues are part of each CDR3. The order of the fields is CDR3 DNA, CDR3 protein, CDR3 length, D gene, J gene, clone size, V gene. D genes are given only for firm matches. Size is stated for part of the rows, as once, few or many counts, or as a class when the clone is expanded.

CDR3 DNA: TGTGCCAGCTCAATAACGGACAGTAGAAATTCACCCCTCCACTTT
CDR3 protein: CASSITDSRNSPLHF
CDR3 length: 15
D gene: -
J gene: TRBJ1-6
clone size: -
V gene: TRBV18

CDR3 DNA: TGCAGCGTTGCGGAGTACTCCTACGAGCAGTACTTC
CDR3 protein: CSVAEYSYEQYF
CDR3 length: 12
D gene: -
J gene: TRBJ2-7
clone size: many
V gene: TRBV29-1

CDR3 DNA: TGTGCCAGCAGCTTAGACAGCTCCTACGAGCAGTACTTC
CDR3 protein: CASSLDSSYEQYF
CDR3 length: 13
D gene: -
J gene: TRBJ2-7
clone size: many
V gene: TRBV7-2

CDR3 DNA: TGCAGTGCCGAGGAAAGCCGCGGGAGGGTCTACGAGCAGTACTTC
CDR3 protein: CSAEESRGRVYEQYF
CDR3 length: 15
D gene: TRBD2
J gene: TRBJ2-7
clone size: -
V gene: TRBV20-1

CDR3 DNA: TGTGCCAGCAGTTTAGGAGCGGCAGGCTACACCTTC
CDR3 protein: CASSLGAAGYTF
CDR3 length: 12
D gene: -
J gene: TRBJ1-2
clone size: few
V gene: TRBV12-3/TRBV12-4

CDR3 DNA: TGCGCCAGCAGCCAAGGGGCCTGGGGAGGGGAGGGGATCACAGATACGCAGTATTTT
CDR3 protein: CASSQGAWGGEGITDTQYF
CDR3 length: 19
D gene: TRBD2
J gene: TRBJ2-3
clone size: -
V gene: TRBV4-3

CDR3 DNA: TGTGCCAGCAGCTTCTCACTAGCGTTACAAGAGACCCAGTACTTC
CDR3 protein: CASSFSLALQETQYF
CDR3 length: 15
D gene: TRBD2
J gene: TRBJ2-5
clone size: few
V gene: TRBV7-2

CDR3 DNA: TGTGCCAGCGGACTAGCGGGATACAATGAGCAGTTCTTC
CDR3 protein: CASGLAGYNEQFF
CDR3 length: 13
D gene: TRBD2
J gene: TRBJ2-1
clone size: many
V gene: TRBV12-3/TRBV12-4

CDR3 DNA: TGCGCCAGCAGCCCGTCCCTAGCTAGCAGGACCCAAGAGACCCAGTACTTC
CDR3 protein: CASSPSLASRTQETQYF
CDR3 length: 17
D gene: -
J gene: TRBJ2-5
clone size: many
V gene: TRBV4-3

CDR3 DNA: TGTGCCTGGGGACAGAATAGCAATCAGCCCCAGCATTTT
CDR3 protein: CAWGQNSNQPQHF
CDR3 length: 13
D gene: -
J gene: TRBJ1-5
clone size: -
V gene: TRBV30

CDR3 DNA: TGTGCCAGCAGTTACGACAGTGAATACGAGCAGTACTTC
CDR3 protein: CASSYDSEYEQYF
CDR3 length: 13
D gene: -
J gene: TRBJ2-7
clone size: many
V gene: TRBV6-2/TRBV6-3

CDR3 DNA: TGCAGTGCTAGAGTGACGGGAGTCGGTTACAATGAGCAGTTCTTC
CDR3 protein: CSARVTGVGYNEQFF
CDR3 length: 15
D gene: -
J gene: TRBJ2-1
clone size: few
V gene: TRBV20-1

CDR3 DNA: TGCGCCAGCAGCTTGGTGGCAGGGCAGAACACTGAAGCTTTCTTT
CDR3 protein: CASSLVAGQNTEAFF
CDR3 length: 15
D gene: -
J gene: TRBJ1-1
clone size: few
V gene: TRBV5-1

CDR3 DNA: TGCAGCGCCAAGAGAGGGTTGGGCACCGGGGAGCTGTTTTTT
CDR3 protein: CSAKRGLGTGELFF
CDR3 length: 14
D gene: -
J gene: TRBJ2-2
clone size: few
V gene: TRBV29-1

CDR3 DNA: TGTGCCAGCAGCCCCCCTCGAGGGGGAGCCTACAATGAGCAGTTCTTC
CDR3 protein: CASSPPRGGAYNEQFF
CDR3 length: 16
D gene: -
J gene: TRBJ2-1
clone size: few
V gene: TRBV7-2

CDR3 DNA: TGCGCCAGCAGCTTGGGGGTAGCGGGACCCAGCACAGATACGCAGTATTTT
CDR3 protein: CASSLGVAGPSTDTQYF
CDR3 length: 17
D gene: TRBD2
J gene: TRBJ2-3
clone size: -
V gene: TRBV5-1

CDR3 DNA: TGCAGTGCGATTGCCGGGACAGGGATGACAGATACGCAGTATTTT
CDR3 protein: CSAIAGTGMTDTQYF
CDR3 length: 15
D gene: TRBD1
J gene: TRBJ2-3
clone size: few
V gene: TRBV20-1

CDR3 DNA: TGCAGTGCTAGAGACTCTCAAGGAGGCTACACCTTC
CDR3 protein: CSARDSQGGYTF
CDR3 length: 12
D gene: -
J gene: TRBJ1-2
clone size: -
V gene: TRBV20-1

CDR3 DNA: TGTGCCAGCAGTCCAGAGGACAGGGGCCCCCAGCCCCAGCATTTT
CDR3 protein: CASSPEDRGPQPQHF
CDR3 length: 15
D gene: TRBD1
J gene: TRBJ1-5
clone size: -
V gene: TRBV28

CDR3 DNA: TGCAGTGCTAGAGATGTCACTAGAAACATTCAGTACTTC
CDR3 protein: CSARDVTRNIQYF
CDR3 length: 13
D gene: -
J gene: TRBJ2-4
clone size: few
V gene: TRBV20-1